The present T cell receptor (beta chain) was sequenced within a study of control samples from healthy donors and cancer patients. Germline V gives CDR1 LNHNV, CDR2 YYDKDF (reference sequence). The CDR3 is 16 amino acids. The ends were cut back, 1 base at V and 1 base at J, with 13 bases in the middle. Repertoires were generated with immunoSEQ multiplex PCR, while TCRdb's copy carries only in-frame clones and drops some. The sample includes about 150,000 clones, about 93% of them seen just once. This receptor was taken from a man aged 45-65 years in good health. The rearrangement links TRBV15 to TRBJ2-5; D possibly corresponds to TRBD1 (5 bases). Specimen: blood. CDR3 bases: TGTGCCACCAGCAGAGTCTTTGGGGCGGTCCAAGAGACCCAGTACTTC. This codes for CATSRVFGAVQETQYF.